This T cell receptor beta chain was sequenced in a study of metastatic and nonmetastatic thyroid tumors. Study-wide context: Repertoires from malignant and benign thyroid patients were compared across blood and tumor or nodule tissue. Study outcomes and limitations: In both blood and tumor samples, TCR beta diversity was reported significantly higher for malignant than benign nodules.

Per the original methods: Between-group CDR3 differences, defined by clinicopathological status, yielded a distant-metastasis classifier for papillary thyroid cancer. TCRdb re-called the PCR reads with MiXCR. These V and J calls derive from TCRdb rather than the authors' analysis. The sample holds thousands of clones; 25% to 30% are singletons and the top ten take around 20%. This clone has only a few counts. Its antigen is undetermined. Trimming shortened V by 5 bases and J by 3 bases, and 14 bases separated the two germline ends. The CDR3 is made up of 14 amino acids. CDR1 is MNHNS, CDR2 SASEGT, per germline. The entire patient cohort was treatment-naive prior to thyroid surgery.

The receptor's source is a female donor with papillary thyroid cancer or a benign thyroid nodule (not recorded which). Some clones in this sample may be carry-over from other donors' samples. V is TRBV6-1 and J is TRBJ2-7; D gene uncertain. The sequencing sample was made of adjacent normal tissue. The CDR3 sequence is CASSRTGWGYEQYV. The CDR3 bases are TGTGCCAGCAGTCGTACCGGTTGGGGCTACGAGCAGTACGTC.